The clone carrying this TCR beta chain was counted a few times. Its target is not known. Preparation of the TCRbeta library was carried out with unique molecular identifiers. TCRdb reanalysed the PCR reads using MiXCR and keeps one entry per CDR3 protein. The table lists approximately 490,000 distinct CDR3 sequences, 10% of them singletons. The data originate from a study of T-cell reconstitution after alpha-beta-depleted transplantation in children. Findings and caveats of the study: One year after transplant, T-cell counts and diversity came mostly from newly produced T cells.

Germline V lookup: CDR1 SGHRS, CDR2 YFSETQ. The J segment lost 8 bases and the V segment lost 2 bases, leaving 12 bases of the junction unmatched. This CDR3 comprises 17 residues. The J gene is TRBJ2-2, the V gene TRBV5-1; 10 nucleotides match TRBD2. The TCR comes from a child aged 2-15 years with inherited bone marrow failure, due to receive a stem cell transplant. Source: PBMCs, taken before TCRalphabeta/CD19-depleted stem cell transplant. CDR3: CASSFLSGRPPGGELFF. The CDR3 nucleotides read TGCGCCAGCAGCTTCCTTAGCGGGAGGCCCCCAGGTGGGGAGCTGTTTTTT. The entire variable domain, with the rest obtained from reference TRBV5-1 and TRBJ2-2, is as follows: KAGVTQTPRYLIKTRGQQVTLSCSPISGHRSVSWYQQTPGQGLQFLFEYFSETQRNKGNFPGRFSGRQFSNSRSEMNVSTLELGDSALYLCASSFLSGRPPGGELFFGEGSRLTVL.